This TCR beta chain was documented in a study of T cell responses to AZD1222 COVID-19 vaccine. Points from the study as a whole: Only after the peak T cell response were repertoires sampled. Compared with day 0, the breadth and depth of the Spike-specific TCR repertoire rose significantly after two doses of AZD1222. Regions left unmutated in variants are reportedly the target of nearly half of spike-specific TCRs. The span of vaccine-associated CD4 TCRs extended across spike, with dominance at 160-218 and 743-854.

Profiling relied on immunoSEQ multiplex PCR, and the TCRdb table lists in-frame clones only, not all of them. The sample has nearly 110,000 clones; 75% to 95% are singletons. This CDR3 has 16 amino acids. Germline V gene data show CDR1 as LGHDT and CDR2 as YNNKEL (reference sequence). Trimming left V 3 bases short and J 8 bases short, with 19 bases between. A note on this clone: Antigen: not known.

This receptor was taken from an adult who received the AZD1222 COVID-19 vaccine. The sequencing used peripheral blood, collected 28 days after the second AZD1222 dose. V and J are TRBV3-1 (or the pseudogene TRBV3-2) and TRBJ2-2, with a tentative D call TRBD2 (5 bases). This CDR3 is CASSQWRMEDPGELFF. CDR3 nucleotide sequence: TGTGCCAGCAGCCAGTGGCGAATGGAGGATCCGGGGGAGCTGTTTTTT.